The 2 T cell receptor beta chains in this list originate from one sample, sequenced in a study of blood T cell repertoires in COVID-19. Profiled with immunoSEQ multiplex PCR; TCRdb holds only in-frame clones, not every one. This table has about 190,000 clones, around 83% appearing once. Sequencing used peripheral blood. The receptors come from a woman aged 35 to 49 with acute or convalescent COVID-19.

This chain uses TRBV5-1 with TRBJ2-3, with 7 bases matching TRBD1. Germline V gene lookup returns CDR1 SGHRS and CDR2 YFSETQ. The CDR3 length is 12 residues. The ends lost 9 bases at V and 6 bases at J; junction bases unmatched: 7. CDR3 DNA: TGCGCCACGGGGACAGAGGGCGATACGCAGTATTTT. It is translated as CATGTEGDTQYF.

The CDR3, as DNA: TGTGCCAGCAGTGAAAGGAGGGCAGGTCAAACAGATACGCAGTATTTT. Its translation is CASSERRAGQTDTQYF. The gene calls are TRBV2 and TRBJ2-3, with D perhaps TRBD2 (6 bases). V lost 2 bases, J lost 3 bases, and 15 bases lay in between. This CDR3 has 16 residues. Germline V lookup: CDR1 SNHLY, CDR2 FYNNEI.